The table lists the clone carrying this T cell receptor (beta chain) with a few counts. This record belongs to a study of blood T cells in healthy people across ages. Germline-derived CDR1 and CDR2 are LGHDT and YNNKEL (reference sequence). This CDR3 spans 15 amino acids. J lost 2 bases, V lost 4 bases, and 5 bases had no gene match. Sample-barcoded 5' priming and a J-beta primer mix drove a second PCR of about 6 to 12 cycles. One entry per CDR3 protein results from TCRdb running MiXCR on the 5' RACE reads. The sample consists of over 950,000 distinct CDR3 sequences, 51% of them appearing once. This chain links TRBV3-1 with TRBJ2-3; 8 bases line up with TRBD2. The sample comprised blood. The TCR originated in an older woman in good health. DNA of the CDR3: TGTGCCAGCAGCCGCGGGGGACTAGACACAGATACGCAGTATTTT. Residues: CASSRGGLDTDTQYF.